Below, 13 T cell receptor beta chains from the same sample are listed, as sequenced in a study of blood T cell repertoires in COVID-19. Clones were read by immunoSEQ multiplex PCR, and TCRdb kept only the in-frame ones, dropping some. The sample has around 67,000 clones; about 70% are singletons. The sample taken for sequencing was peripheral blood. Receptors were obtained from a woman aged 70-85 years with acute or convalescent COVID-19.

The chain uses TRBV28 and TRBJ2-5; 9 nucleotides agree with TRBD2. This CDR3 spans 14 amino acids. After removal of 5 bases from V and 5 bases from J, the junction contained 6 bases not matched to a gene. Germline CDR1 is MDHEN and CDR2 is SYDVKM. In DNA, the CDR3 is TGTGCCAGCAGTCCTAGCGGGGCGAGGGAGACCCAGTACTTC. The encoded protein is CASSPSGARETQYF.

V gene TRBV13 combines with J gene TRBJ2-1, with 10 bases that match TRBD2. The germline V gene encodes CDR1 PRHDT and CDR2 FYEKMQ (reference sequence). V lost 3 bases to trimming and J lost 6 bases; unmatched junction nucleotides: 5. This CDR3 is 15 amino acids long. CDR3 sequence: CASSLERGGRNEQFF. CDR3 DNA: TGTGCCAGCAGCTTGGAGCGGGGGGGCCGCAATGAGCAGTTCTTC.

The chain has TRBV27 and TRBJ1-4; no reliable D call. Trimming left V 2 bases short and J 12 bases short, with 16 bases between. The germline gives CDR1 MNHEY, CDR2 SMNVEV (reference sequence). The CDR3 spans 14 residues. In nucleotides, the CDR3 is TGTGCCAGCAGTTTAGGTCAGGCCCGGAGGGAACTGTTTTTT. Translated: CASSLGQARRELFF.

This clone came up a few times. J is TRBJ1-5 and V is TRBV19; maybe TRBD1 (6 bases). The CDR3 has 15 amino acids. Germline assignment: CDR1 LNHDA and CDR2 SQIVND (reference sequence). Trimming took off 7 bases at V and 3 bases at J, with 16 bases between the two ends. This chain's CDR3 is CASTIGGGYNQPQHF. In DNA form, the CDR3 reads TGTGCCAGTACCATCGGGGGGGGCTACAATCAGCCCCAGCATTTT.

CDR3 loop: CASSLSGSTNEKLFF. CDR3 bases: TGTGCCAGCTCACTCTCAGGGTCAACTAATGAAAAACTGTTTTTT. This chain connects TRBV18 to TRBJ1-4; D is possibly TRBD1 (5 bases). In germline, CDR1 is KGHSH, CDR2 LQKENI. Trimming removed 4 bases at V and 0 bases at J, with 9 bases between. The CDR3 contains 15 residues.

This chain connects TRBV6-2 or TRBV6-3 to TRBJ2-5, with D uncertain. This CDR3 spans 19 amino acids. The germline V gene encodes CDR1 MNHEY and CDR2 SVGEGT. V was clipped by 2 bases and J by 5 bases, with 27 bases between them. In DNA, the CDR3 is TGTGCCAGCAGTTACCTAGTAGCACCACTTCTGACCGATAGGGAGACCCAGTACTTC. Translation gives CASSYLVAPLLTDRETQYF.

The V and J genes are TRBV6-5 and TRBJ2-7, with D perhaps matching TRBD1 (6 bases). Germline CDR1 MNHEY, CDR2 SVGAGI. The CDR3 has 13 residues. Trimming stripped 2 bases from V and 7 bases from J, with 12 bases between. CDR3 protein: CASSYSTGREQYF. For the CDR3, the DNA is TGTGCCAGCAGTTACAGTACAGGGCGAGAGCAGTACTTC.

V and J are TRBV6-5 and TRBJ2-7; 8 positions match TRBD1. Trimming at V came to 0 bases and at J to 6 bases, leaving 7 bases not matched to a gene. The CDR3 is made up of 15 amino acids. The germline V gene encodes CDR1 MNHEY and CDR2 SVGAGI. CDR3 residues: CASSYSGQGAVEQYF. The CDR3 region has the DNA TGTGCCAGCAGTTACTCAGGCCAGGGGGCGGTCGAGCAGTACTTC.

The J gene is TRBJ1-3, the V gene TRBV18; 8 nucleotides agree with TRBD1. The trim removed 3 bases at V and 3 bases at J, leaving 10 bases unmatched. The length of the CDR3 is 17 residues. Germline lookup yields CDR1 KGHSH and CDR2 LQKENI. The CDR3 protein is CASSPGQAFKLGNTIYF. In nucleotides, the CDR3 is TGTGCCAGCTCACCGGGACAGGCCTTTAAACTTGGAAACACCATATATTTT.

The chain uses TRBV27 and TRBJ1-1, with TRBD1 matching over 7 bases. The CDR3 has 13 amino acids. V was clipped by 5 bases and J by 12 bases; unmatched bases: 12. Per germline, CDR1 MNHEY and CDR2 SMNVEV (reference sequence). CDR3 nucleotide sequence: TGTGCCAGCAGTCCCGCCGACAGGGTGAACTCTTTCTTT. Translating it yields CASSPADRVNSFF.

The chain combines TRBV2 with TRBJ1-3; D is ambiguous. The CDR3 is 13 residues long. CDR1 is SNHLY and CDR2 is FYNNEI in the germline V gene. Trimming pared 8 bases from V and 2 bases from J, leaving 10 bases between. In DNA, the CDR3 is TGTGCCAGCTGGGCGGGGACTGGAAACACCATATATTTT. Amino acids: CASWAGTGNTIYF.

This clone was found many times. The chain is built from TRBV3-1 (or the pseudogene TRBV3-2) and TRBJ1-2; a possible D gene is TRBD1 (6 bases). The CDR3 consists of 15 residues. Germline assignment: CDR1 LGHDT and CDR2 YNNKEL (reference sequence). The germline V and J ends were trimmed by 3 bases and 4 bases, with 15 bases remaining between them. The CDR3 protein is CASSQRLTGTYGYTF. CDR3 nucleotide sequence: TGTGCCAGCAGCCAGAGACTCACAGGGACCTATGGCTACACCTTC.

The chain is built from TRBV19 and TRBJ2-5; 14 positions match TRBD2. Germline assignment: CDR1 LNHDA and CDR2 SQIVND (reference sequence). This CDR3 spans 18 amino acids. Trimming cost V 4 bases and J 5 bases; bases outside gene matches: 12. This CDR3 is CASSRLAGTSGRGETQYF. In DNA, the CDR3 is TGTGCCAGTAGTAGACTTGCCGGGACTAGCGGGAGAGGGGAGACCCAGTACTTC.